This TCR beta chain was documented in a study of shared clonotypes between healthy human individuals. The ends were cut back, 0 bases at V and 0 bases at J, with 13 bases in the middle. This CDR3 spans 16 amino acids. Germline loops: CDR1 SGDLS, CDR2 YYNGEE. Researchers partitioned CD4+ cells into CD45RA+ naive and CD45RA-negative memory subsets. Only in-frame clones appear in the TCRdb table, and some are missing; sequencing was by immunoSEQ multiplex PCR. The table includes fewer than 3 million clones, about 90% detected once. J is TRBJ2-7 and V is TRBV9, with D possibly matching TRBD1 (6 bases). Sequencing used naive CD4+ T cells from PBMCs. The subset here: CD45RA+ positively selected. The TCR comes from a man between 18 and 35 years old in good health. Some clones in this sample may be carry-over from other donors' samples. CDR3 DNA sequence: TGTGCCAGCAGCGTAGGGGACATAGCCCACTCCTACGAGCAGTACTTC. Translated, it gives CASSVGDIAHSYEQYF.